This T cell receptor (beta chain) was found in a study of cytomegalovirus exposure and HLA in healthy donors. Study-level findings and limits: A link between a missense DCLRE1C variant and TCR beta V- and J-gene trimming emerged from a later analysis. Analyzed later, association rates of TCRs varied across HLA loci, with DRB1 most and HLA-C fewest.

V was trimmed by 0 bases and J by 10 bases, leaving 14 bases between them. This CDR3 contains 14 residues. Germline V CDR1 and CDR2: SGHRS, YFSETQ. For this clone: Its antigen remains unidentified.

The PCR used 60 Vbeta and 13 Jbeta primers. Produced via immunoSEQ multiplex PCR; TCRdb's table is partial and in-frame only. The sample yields 100,000 to 150,000 clones, about 79% seen once. This receptor was obtained from a woman in her forties or fifties in good health and CMV-seronegative. The sequenced sample consisted of PBMCs. The gene calls are TRBV5-1 and TRBJ2-1; TRBD2 might be the D (5 bases). In nucleotides, the CDR3 is TGCGCCAGCAGCTTGGTTCAGGCGGGTGGGGAGCAGTTCTTC. Translation gives CASSLVQAGGEQFF.